This T cell receptor beta chain appears in the sequencing data of a study of cytomegalovirus exposure and HLA in healthy donors. Across the study: There were about 85 million unique TCRs (from HLA-typed donors) in an early data release.

PCR amplification relied on 60 Vbeta primers (plus 13 Jbeta primers). Measured with immunoSEQ multiplex PCR; TCRdb has only the in-frame clones, and not every one. The sample includes about 170,000 clones, 76% seen only once; the top ten take less than 0.9%. Whole-study findings and limits: It was only CMV serostatus that was available as immune exposure information. Researchers left out some V segments, among them TRBV6-2 and TRBV6-3, as indistinguishable. The study recorded 150 to 200 TCR beta chains that were cytomegalovirus-associated.

The sample holds a few counts of this clone. Its antigen is undetermined. CDR1 and CDR2 from the germline V gene are SGHDN and FVKESK. With V trimmed by 3 bases and J by 5 bases, 8 bases remained unmatched. This CDR3 is built from 17 residues. The sequencing input was PBMCs. The chain has TRBV14 and TRBJ2-1; 12 bases map to TRBD2. The TCR was taken from a female donor in good health and CMV-seronegative. CDR3 coding DNA: TGTGCCAGCAGCCAGACATATGGACTAGCGGGAAACAATGAGCAGTTCTTC. Amino acids: CASSQTYGLAGNNEQFF.